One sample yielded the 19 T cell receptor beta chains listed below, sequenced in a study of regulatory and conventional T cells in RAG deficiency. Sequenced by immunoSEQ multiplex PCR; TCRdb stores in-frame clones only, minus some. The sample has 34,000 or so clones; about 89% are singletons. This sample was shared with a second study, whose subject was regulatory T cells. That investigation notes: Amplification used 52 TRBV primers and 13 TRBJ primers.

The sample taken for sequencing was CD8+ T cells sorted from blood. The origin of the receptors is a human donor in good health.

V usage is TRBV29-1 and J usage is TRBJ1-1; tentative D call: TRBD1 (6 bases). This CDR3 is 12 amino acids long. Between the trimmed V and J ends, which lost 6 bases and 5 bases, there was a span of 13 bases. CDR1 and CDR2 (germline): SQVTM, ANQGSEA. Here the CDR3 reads CSVKSGATEAFF. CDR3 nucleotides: TGCAGCGTCAAGTCAGGGGCGACTGAAGCTTTCTTT.

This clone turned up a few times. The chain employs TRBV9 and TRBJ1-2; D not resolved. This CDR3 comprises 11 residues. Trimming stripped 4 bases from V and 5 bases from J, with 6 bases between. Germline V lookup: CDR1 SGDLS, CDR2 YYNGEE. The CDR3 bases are TGTGCCAGCAGCTCTCGTTATGGCTACACCTTC. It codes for CASSSRYGYTF.

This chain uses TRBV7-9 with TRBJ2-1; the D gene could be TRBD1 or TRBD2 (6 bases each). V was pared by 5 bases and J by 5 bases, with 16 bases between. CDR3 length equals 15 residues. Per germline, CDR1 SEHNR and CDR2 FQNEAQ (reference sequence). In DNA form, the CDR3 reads TGTGCCAGCAGCCCCGGACAGCCGGGGGACAATGAGCAGTTCTTC. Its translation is CASSPGQPGDNEQFF.

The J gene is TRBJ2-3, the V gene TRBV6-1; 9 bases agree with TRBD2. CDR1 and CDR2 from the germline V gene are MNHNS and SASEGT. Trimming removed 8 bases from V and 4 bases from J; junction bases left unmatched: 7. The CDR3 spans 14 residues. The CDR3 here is CASVASGAADTQYF. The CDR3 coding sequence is TGTGCCAGCGTAGCTAGCGGGGCAGCAGATACGCAGTATTTT.

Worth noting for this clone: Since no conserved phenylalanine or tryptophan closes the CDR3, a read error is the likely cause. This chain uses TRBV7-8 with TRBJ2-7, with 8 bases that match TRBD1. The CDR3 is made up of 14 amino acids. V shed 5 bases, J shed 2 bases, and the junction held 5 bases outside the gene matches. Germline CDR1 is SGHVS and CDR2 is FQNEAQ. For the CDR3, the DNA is TGTGCCAGCAGCCTTCAGGGGGCCGCCTACGAGCAGTACCTC. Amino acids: CASSLQGAAYEQYL.

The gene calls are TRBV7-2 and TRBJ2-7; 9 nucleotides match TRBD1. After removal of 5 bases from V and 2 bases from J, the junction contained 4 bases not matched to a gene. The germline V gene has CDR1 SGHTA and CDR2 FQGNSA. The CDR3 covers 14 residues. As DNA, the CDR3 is TGTGCCAGCAGCCAGGGACAGGGAGCCTACGAGCAGTACTTC. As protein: CASSQGQGAYEQYF.

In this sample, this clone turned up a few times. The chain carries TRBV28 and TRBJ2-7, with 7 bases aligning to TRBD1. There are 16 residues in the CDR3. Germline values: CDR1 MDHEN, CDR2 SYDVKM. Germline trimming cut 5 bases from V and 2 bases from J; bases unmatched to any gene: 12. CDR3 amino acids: CASSVGKDRPTYEQYF. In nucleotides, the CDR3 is TGTGCCAGCAGTGTAGGAAAGGACAGGCCGACCTACGAGCAGTACTTC.

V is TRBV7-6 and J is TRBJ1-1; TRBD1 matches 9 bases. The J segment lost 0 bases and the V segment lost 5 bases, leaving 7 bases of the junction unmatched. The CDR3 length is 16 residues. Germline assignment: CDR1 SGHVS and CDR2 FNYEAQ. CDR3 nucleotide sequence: TGTGCCAGCAGCAAGTGGACAGGGGCGATGAACACTGAAGCTTTCTTT. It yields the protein CASSKWTGAMNTEAFF.

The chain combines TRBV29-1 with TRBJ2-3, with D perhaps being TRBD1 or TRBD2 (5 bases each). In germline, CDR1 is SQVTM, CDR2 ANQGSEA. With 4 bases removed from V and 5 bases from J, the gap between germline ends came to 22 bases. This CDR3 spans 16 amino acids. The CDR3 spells CSVVLAGRWGGDTQYF. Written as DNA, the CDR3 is TGCAGCGTTGTCTTGGCAGGGAGATGGGGTGGAGATACGCAGTATTTT.

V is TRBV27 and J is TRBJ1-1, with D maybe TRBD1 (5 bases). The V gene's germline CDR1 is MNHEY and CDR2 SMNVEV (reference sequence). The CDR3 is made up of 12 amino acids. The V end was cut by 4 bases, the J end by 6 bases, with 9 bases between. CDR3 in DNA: TGTGCCAGCAGTTATCGGGGCGCTGAAGCTTTCTTT. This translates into CASSYRGAEAFF.

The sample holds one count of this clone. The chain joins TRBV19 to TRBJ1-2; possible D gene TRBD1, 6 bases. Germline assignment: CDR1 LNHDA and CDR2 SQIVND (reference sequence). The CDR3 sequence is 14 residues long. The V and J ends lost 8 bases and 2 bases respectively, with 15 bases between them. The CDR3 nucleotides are TGTGCCAGTCTTCGACAGGCGGGGAACTATGGCTACACCTTC. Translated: CASLRQAGNYGYTF.

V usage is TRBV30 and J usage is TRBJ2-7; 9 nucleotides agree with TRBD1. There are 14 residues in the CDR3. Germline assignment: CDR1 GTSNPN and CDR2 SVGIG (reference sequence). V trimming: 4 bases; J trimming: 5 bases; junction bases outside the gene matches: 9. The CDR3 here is CAWTDSGTGNEQYF. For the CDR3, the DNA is TGTGCCTGGACTGACTCGGGGACAGGGAACGAGCAGTACTTC.

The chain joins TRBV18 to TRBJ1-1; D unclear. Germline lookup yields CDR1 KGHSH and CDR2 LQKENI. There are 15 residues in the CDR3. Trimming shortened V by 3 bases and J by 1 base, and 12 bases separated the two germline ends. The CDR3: CASSPGGNGNTEAFF. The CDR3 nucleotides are TGTGCCAGCTCACCTGGAGGAAACGGGAACACTGAAGCTTTCTTT.

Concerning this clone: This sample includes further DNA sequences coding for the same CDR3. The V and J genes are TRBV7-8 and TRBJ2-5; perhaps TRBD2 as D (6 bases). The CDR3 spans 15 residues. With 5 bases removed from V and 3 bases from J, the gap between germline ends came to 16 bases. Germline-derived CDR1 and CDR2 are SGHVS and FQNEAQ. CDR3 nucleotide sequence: TGTGCCAGCAGCCCAGGGTGGAGGGCGGAAGAGACCCAGTACTTC. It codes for CASSPGWRAEETQYF.

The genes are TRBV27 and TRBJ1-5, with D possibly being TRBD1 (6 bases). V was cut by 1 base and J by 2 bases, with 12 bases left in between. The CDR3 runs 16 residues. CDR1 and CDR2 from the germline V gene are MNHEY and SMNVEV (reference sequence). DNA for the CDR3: TGTGCCAGCAGTTTATTGGGGGGCGCGCGCAATCAGCCCCAGCATTTT. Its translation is CASSLLGGARNQPQHF.

The CDR3 region has the DNA TGTGCCAGCAGCTTAATTCGGGACTCTGGGGCCAACGTCCTGACTTTC. As protein: CASSLIRDSGANVLTF. The V and J genes are TRBV7-6 and TRBJ2-6, with D perhaps matching TRBD2 (5 bases). The germline V and J ends were trimmed by 2 bases and 0 bases, with 8 bases remaining between them. The CDR3 loop spans 16 amino acids. Per the germline V gene, CDR1 is SGHVS and CDR2 is FNYEAQ.

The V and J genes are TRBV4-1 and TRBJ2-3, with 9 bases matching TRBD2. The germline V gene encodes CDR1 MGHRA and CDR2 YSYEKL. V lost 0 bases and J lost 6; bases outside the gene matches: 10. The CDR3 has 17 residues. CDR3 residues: CASSQEGLAGWGDTQYF. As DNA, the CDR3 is TGCGCCAGCAGCCAAGAGGGGCTAGCGGGGTGGGGGGATACGCAGTATTTT.

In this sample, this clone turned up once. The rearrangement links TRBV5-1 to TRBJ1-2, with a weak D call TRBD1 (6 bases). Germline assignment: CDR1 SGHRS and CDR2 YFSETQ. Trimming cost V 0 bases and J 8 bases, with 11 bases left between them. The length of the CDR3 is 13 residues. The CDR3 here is CASSLDRVEGYTF. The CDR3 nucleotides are TGCGCCAGCAGCTTGGACAGGGTGGAAGGCTACACCTTC.

Here the CDR3 DNA reads TGTGCCAGCAGTTTAGGGAGTTGGTCCTCCTACAATGAGCAGTTCTTC. Protein: CASSLGSWSSYNEQFF. V gene TRBV27 combines with J gene TRBJ2-1, with a possible D match to TRBD2 (5 bases). Between the trimmed V and J ends, which lost 2 bases and 0 bases, there was a span of 11 bases. CDR3 length: 16 residues. CDR1 MNHEY and CDR2 SMNVEV come from the germline V gene (reference sequence).